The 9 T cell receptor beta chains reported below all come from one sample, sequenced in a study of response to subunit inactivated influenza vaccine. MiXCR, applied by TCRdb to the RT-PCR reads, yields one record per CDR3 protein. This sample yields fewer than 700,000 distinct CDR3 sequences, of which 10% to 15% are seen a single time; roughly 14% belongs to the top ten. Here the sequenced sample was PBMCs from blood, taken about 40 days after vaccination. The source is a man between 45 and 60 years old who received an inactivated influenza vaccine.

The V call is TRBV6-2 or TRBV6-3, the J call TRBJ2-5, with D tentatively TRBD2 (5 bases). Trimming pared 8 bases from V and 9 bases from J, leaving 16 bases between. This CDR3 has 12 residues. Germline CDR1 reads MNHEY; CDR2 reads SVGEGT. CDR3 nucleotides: TGTGCCAGCGGTGTGGCGAGGGTGTCCCAGTACTTC. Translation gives CASGVARVSQYF.

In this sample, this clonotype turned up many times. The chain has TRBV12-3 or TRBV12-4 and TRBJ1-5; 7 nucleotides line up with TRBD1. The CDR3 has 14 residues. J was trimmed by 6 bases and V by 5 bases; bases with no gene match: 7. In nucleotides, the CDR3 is TGTGCCAGCAGTCCCACAGGGGCGACTCAGCCCCAGCATTTT. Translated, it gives CASSPTGATQPQHF.

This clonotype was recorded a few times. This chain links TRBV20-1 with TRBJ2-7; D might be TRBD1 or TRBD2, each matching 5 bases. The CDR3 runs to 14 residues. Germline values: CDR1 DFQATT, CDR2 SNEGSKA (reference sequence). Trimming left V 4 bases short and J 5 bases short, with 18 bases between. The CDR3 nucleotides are TGCAGTGCTAAGATCCCGGGACGACAGAACGAGCAGTACTTC. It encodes CSAKIPGRQNEQYF.

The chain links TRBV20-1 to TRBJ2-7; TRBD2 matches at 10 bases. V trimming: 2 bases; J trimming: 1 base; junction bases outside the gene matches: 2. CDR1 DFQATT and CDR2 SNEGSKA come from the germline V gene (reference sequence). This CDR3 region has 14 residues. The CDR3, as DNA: TGCAGTGCTAGAAAACTAGCGGGATCCTACGAGCAGTACTTC. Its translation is CSARKLAGSYEQYF.

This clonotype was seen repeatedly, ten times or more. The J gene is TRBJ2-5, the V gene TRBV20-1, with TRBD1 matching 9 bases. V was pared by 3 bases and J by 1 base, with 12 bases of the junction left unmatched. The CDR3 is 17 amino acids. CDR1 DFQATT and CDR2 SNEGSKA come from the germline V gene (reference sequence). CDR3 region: CSASPYRDRVLQETQYF. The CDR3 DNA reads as TGCAGTGCTAGTCCCTACCGGGACAGGGTACTCCAAGAGACCCAGTACTTC.

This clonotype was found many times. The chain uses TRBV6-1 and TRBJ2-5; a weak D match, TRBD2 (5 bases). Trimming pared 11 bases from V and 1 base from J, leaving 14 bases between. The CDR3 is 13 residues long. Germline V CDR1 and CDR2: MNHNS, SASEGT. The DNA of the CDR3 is TGTGCCGCCCGGCGGACTCTCCAAGAGACCCAGTACTTC. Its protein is CAARRTLQETQYF.

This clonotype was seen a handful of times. The DNA of the CDR3 is TGCAGTGCTAGCCCAGTGCGGGAGGTCTCCTACGAGCAGTACTTC. Protein product: CSASPVREVSYEQYF. This chain uses TRBV20-1 with TRBJ2-7; TRBD2 aligns across 8 bases. Germline values: CDR1 DFQATT, CDR2 SNEGSKA (reference sequence). Trimming cost V 3 bases and J 0 bases; bases outside gene matches: 7. The CDR3 sequence is 15 residues long.

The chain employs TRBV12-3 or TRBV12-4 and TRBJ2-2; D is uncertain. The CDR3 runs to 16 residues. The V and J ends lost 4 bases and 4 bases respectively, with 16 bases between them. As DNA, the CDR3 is TGTGCCAGCAGTTCTGGTTCGGGCCCTTCCACCGGGGAGCTGTTTTTT. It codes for CASSSGSGPSTGELFF.

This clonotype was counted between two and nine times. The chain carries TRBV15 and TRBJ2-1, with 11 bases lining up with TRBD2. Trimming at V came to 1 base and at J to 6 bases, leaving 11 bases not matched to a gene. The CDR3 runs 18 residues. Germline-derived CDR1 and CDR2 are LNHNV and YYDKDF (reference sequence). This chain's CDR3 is CATSRVLVGSGRANEQFF. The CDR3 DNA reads TGTGCCACCAGCAGAGTGCTAGTGGGTAGCGGGAGGGCCAATGAGCAGTTCTTC.